The 25 T cell receptor beta chains presented below share a single source sample, sequenced in a study of T cell changes during pregnancy in multiple sclerosis. Sequenced by immunoSEQ multiplex PCR; TCRdb stores in-frame clones only, minus some. The sample records 48,000 or so clones, 88% being singletons. Sequencing was performed on CD4+ T cells from peripheral blood mononuclear cells, taken in the second trimester of pregnancy. These TCRs come from a female donor with multiple sclerosis, enrolled in a pregnancy study.

The J gene is TRBJ1-1, the V gene TRBV7-9; possible D gene TRBD1, 6 bases. This CDR3 has 12 residues. The germline V gene has CDR1 SEHNR and CDR2 FQNEAQ (reference sequence). Trimming pared 5 bases from V and 6 bases from J, leaving 10 bases between. The CDR3 protein is CASSHREPEAFF. The CDR3 DNA follows: TGTGCCAGCAGCCACAGGGAACCTGAAGCTTTCTTT. The full variable domain, completed using reference TRBV7-9 and TRBJ1-1, is DTGVSQNPRHKITKRGQNVTFRCDPISEHNRLYWYRQTLGQGPEFLTYFQNEAQLEKSRLLSDRFSAERPKGSFSTLEIQRTEQGDSAMYLCASSHREPEAFFGQGTRLTVV.

The sample holds one count of this clone. This chain joins TRBV2 and TRBJ1-2; 7 nucleotides align to TRBD1. CDR3 length: 13 residues. CDR1 is SNHLY and CDR2 is FYNNEI in the germline V gene. Trimming at V came to 6 bases and at J to 6 bases, leaving 7 bases not matched to a gene. For the CDR3, the DNA is TGTGCCAGCAGCGTGACAGGGTTTGATGGCTACACCTTC. As protein: CASSVTGFDGYTF. Full variable domain (remainder filled in from reference TRBV2 and TRBJ1-2): EPEVTQTPSHQVTQMGQEVILRCVPISNHLYFYWYRQILGQKVEFLVSFYNNEISEKSEIFDDQFSVERPDGSNFTLKIRSTKLEDSAMYFCASSVTGFDGYTFGSGTRLTVV.

The chain employs TRBV29-1 and TRBJ2-2, with 14 bases lining up with TRBD2. Germline loops: CDR1 SQVTM, CDR2 ANQGSEA. This CDR3 has 15 residues. Trimming cost V 6 bases and J 7 bases; bases outside gene matches: 7. The CDR3 loop reads CSVGTSGSKDGELFF. The CDR3 nucleotides read TGCAGCGTCGGGACTAGCGGGAGTAAGGACGGGGAGCTGTTTTTT.

The chain has TRBV30 and TRBJ2-6, with D possibly being TRBD2 (6 bases). Trimming removed 4 bases at V and 4 bases at J, with 17 bases between. The germline CDR1 and CDR2 sequences are GTSNPN and SVGIG (reference sequence). The CDR3 has 16 amino acids. The CDR3 region has the DNA TGTGCCTGGATAGGGAGGCGGGCTGCCGGGGCCAACGTCCTGACTTTC. This encodes CAWIGRRAAGANVLTF.

The chain recombines TRBV6-4 with TRBJ2-3; the D gene is possibly TRBD2 (6 bases). Germline V gene data show CDR1 as MRHNA and CDR2 as SNTAGT. Trimming stripped 5 bases from V and 4 bases from J, with 13 bases between. The CDR3 is 14 residues long. The DNA of the CDR3 is TGTGCCAGCAGTAGACTAGTGGGTGCAGATACGCAGTATTTT. Protein sequence: CASSRLVGADTQYF.

The rearrangement links TRBV5-6 to TRBJ2-3, with unresolved D. The V and J ends lost 4 bases and 0 bases respectively, with 6 bases between them. The CDR3 contains 13 residues. From germline, CDR1 is SGHDT and CDR2 YYEEEE. CDR3 in amino acids: CASSPFSTDTQYF. The CDR3 DNA follows: TGTGCCAGCAGCCCGTTTAGCACAGATACGCAGTATTTT. Full variable domain (outside the CDR3, taken from reference TRBV5-6 and TRBJ2-3): DAGVTQSPTHLIKTRGQQVTLRCSPKSGHDTVSWYQQALGQGPQFIFQYYEEEERQRGNFPDRFSGHQFPNYSSELNVNALLLGDSALYLCASSPFSTDTQYFGPGTRLTVL.

The chain combines TRBV5-5 with TRBJ2-3; 11 nucleotides line up with TRBD2. Losses at the gene ends were 4 bases for V and 3 bases for J; bases not matched to a gene: 4. CDR3 length equals 15 residues. From germline, CDR1 is SGHKS and CDR2 YYEKEE (reference sequence). CDR3 bases: TGTGCCAGCAGCACCCTAGCGGGAGGTACAGATACGCAGTATTTT. It is translated as CASSTLAGGTDTQYF.

This sequence joins TRBV20-1 and TRBJ1-1; D remains ambiguous. This CDR3 is 11 amino acids long. The V gene's germline CDR1 is DFQATT and CDR2 SNEGSKA (reference sequence). CDR3 nucleotide sequence: TGCAGCTACGGGATAGTCACTGAAGCTTTCTTT. This codes for CSYGIVTEAFF.

The V and J genes are TRBV11-2 and TRBJ2-3; 9 bases align to TRBD2. Per the germline V gene, CDR1 is SGHAT and CDR2 is FQNNGV. The CDR3 length is 15 residues. Trimming removed 5 bases from V and 1 base from J; junction bases left unmatched: 4. The CDR3 DNA is TGTGCCAGCAGCCCCAGGACTAGCGGCACAGATACGCAGTATTTT. Translating it yields CASSPRTSGTDTQYF.

V usage is TRBV27 and J usage is TRBJ1-5; no clear D gene. V was shortened by 3 bases and J by 5 bases, with 8 bases between the two germline ends. In germline, CDR1 is MNHEY, CDR2 SMNVEV (reference sequence). The CDR3 runs 13 residues. CDR3 bases: TGTGCCAGCAGTTTGTTGGCGGATCAGCCCCAGCATTTT. This gives the protein CASSLLADQPQHF.

This clone was counted between two and nine times. CDR3 DNA: TGTGCCAGCAGCTTAGAGGCCGGAGGGACTGAAGCTTTCTTT. This translates into CASSLEAGGTEAFF. This chain links TRBV7-9 with TRBJ1-1; D is undetermined. Per the germline V gene, CDR1 is SEHNR and CDR2 is FQNEAQ (reference sequence). V dropped 1 base and J dropped 5 bases, with 11 bases sitting between them. The CDR3 covers 14 residues.

A single count supports this clone. J is TRBJ1-4 and V is TRBV5-5; no clear D gene. Germline V gene sequence: CDR1 SGHKS, CDR2 YYEKEE (reference sequence). Trimming removed 3 bases at V and 8 bases at J, with 14 bases between. CDR3 length: 14 residues. CDR3 nucleotide sequence: TGTGCCAGCAGCTGGTCCCCGGGGAAGGAAAAACTGTTTTTT. Protein sequence: CASSWSPGKEKLFF.

This rearrangement joins TRBV30 to TRBJ2-7, with a possible D match to TRBD1 (5 bases). Trimming removed 8 bases from V and 8 bases from J, with 19 bases in between. Germline values: CDR1 GTSNPN, CDR2 SVGIG (reference sequence). The length of the CDR3 is 12 residues. The CDR3 is CASREPSSQQYF. The CDR3 coding sequence is TGTGCCAGCAGGGAACCTTCGAGTCAGCAGTACTTC.

The chain is built from TRBV30 and TRBJ1-1; D unresolved. The germline gives CDR1 GTSNPN, CDR2 SVGIG (reference sequence). V lost 3 bases to trimming and J lost 1 base, with 9 bases between them. The CDR3 consists of 13 residues. This CDR3 reads CAWRVARNTEAFF. As DNA, the CDR3 is TGTGCCTGGAGGGTCGCCAGGAACACTGAAGCTTTCTTT.

This chain links TRBV5-6 with TRBJ2-3; 7 bases line up with TRBD2. This CDR3 contains 14 residues. With 5 bases clipped from V and 5 bases from J, the junction kept 8 bases outside the gene matches. From germline, CDR1 is SGHDT and CDR2 YYEEEE. CDR3 in DNA: TGTGCCAGCAGTTTGACTAGCAGTGGAGATACGCAGTATTTT. Translating it yields CASSLTSSGDTQYF.

V gene TRBV6-6 combines with J gene TRBJ2-5, with 9 bases identical to TRBD1. V dropped 2 bases and J dropped 6; count of bases not matched to a gene: 7. The germline gives CDR1 MNHNY, CDR2 SVGAGI (reference sequence). The CDR3 extends over 15 amino acids. The CDR3 region has the DNA TGTGCCAGCAGTTACCAAAACAGGGGGCTACAGACCCAGTACTTC. Translation gives CASSYQNRGLQTQYF.

The chain links TRBV18 to TRBJ2-7; possibly TRBD2 for D (5 bases). Deletions cut 3 bases from V and 7 bases from J, with 19 bases between. The CDR3 spans 15 residues. The V gene's germline CDR1 is KGHSH and CDR2 LQKENI. This chain's CDR3 is CASSPMGEGLIEQYF. For the CDR3, the DNA is TGTGCCAGCTCACCTATGGGAGAGGGCCTTATTGAGCAGTACTTC.

The chain is built from TRBV7-9 and TRBJ1-1, with D possibly being TRBD1 (5 bases). The CDR3 runs 13 residues. Germline-derived CDR1 and CDR2 are SEHNR and FQNEAQ (reference sequence). Trimming left V 4 bases short and J 1 base short, with 7 bases between. The CDR3 reads CASSSTGNTEAFF. As DNA, the CDR3 is TGTGCCAGCAGCTCAACAGGGAACACTGAAGCTTTCTTT. Full variable domain (outside the CDR3, taken from reference TRBV7-9 and TRBJ1-1): DTGVSQNPRHKITKRGQNVTFRCDPISEHNRLYWYRQTLGQGPEFLTYFQNEAQLEKSRLLSDRFSAERPKGSFSTLEIQRTEQGDSAMYLCASSSTGNTEAFFGQGTRLTVV.

The J gene is TRBJ2-5, the V gene TRBV4-1; 7 bases line up with TRBD1. CDR1 is MGHRA, CDR2 YSYEKL, per germline. Germline trimming cut 6 bases from V and 0 bases from J; bases unmatched to any gene: 7. The CDR3 spans 15 residues. The CDR3 loop reads CASSQFDRDQETQYF. CDR3 DNA sequence: TGCGCCAGCAGTCAGTTCGACAGGGACCAAGAGACCCAGTACTTC.

The chain couples TRBV18 to TRBJ1-4; D unclear. This CDR3 contains 14 residues. Trimming took 2 bases from V and 5 from J, leaving 9 bases between them. Germline V lookup: CDR1 KGHSH, CDR2 LQKENI. The CDR3 region is CASSPVQLNEKLFF. For the CDR3, the DNA is TGTGCCAGCTCACCAGTACAGTTAAATGAAAAACTGTTTTTT.

The V gene is TRBV30, the J gene TRBJ1-5; 9 nucleotides line up with TRBD1. Germline V CDR1 and CDR2: GTSNPN, SVGIG (reference sequence). The CDR3 has 13 amino acids. V lost 5 bases to trimming and J lost 5 bases; unmatched junction nucleotides: 4. In nucleotides, the CDR3 is TGTGCCTGGGGGGACAGGGTTGATCAGCCCCAGCATTTT. The encoded protein is CAWGDRVDQPQHF.

The DNA of the CDR3 is TGTGCCAGCAGTGAATTTACCCGGGCCGGACTCTCTGAAGCTTTCTTT. It specifies CASSEFTRAGLSEAFF. The chain has TRBV25-1 and TRBJ1-1; D uncertain. The germline V gene has CDR1 MGHDK and CDR2 SYGVNS. Trimming stripped 1 base from V and 6 bases from J, with 18 bases between. CDR3 size: 16 residues.

The genes are TRBV19 and TRBJ2-1; 9 bases are a match to TRBD2. Germline assignment: CDR1 LNHDA and CDR2 SQIVND (reference sequence). This CDR3 is built from 15 residues. Trimming removed 7 bases from V and 0 bases from J; junction bases left unmatched: 4. Here the CDR3 DNA reads TGTGCCAGTAAGATTAGCGGGAGCTCCTACAATGAGCAGTTCTTC. Residues: CASKISGSSYNEQFF. Based on the CDR3 plus reference TRBV19 and TRBJ2-1, the full variable domain is DGGITQSPKYLFRKEGQNVTLSCEQNLNHDAMYWYRQDPGQGLRLIYYSQIVNDFQKGDIAEGYSVSREKKESFPLTVTSAQKNPTAFYLCASKISGSSYNEQFFGPGTRLTVL.

This chain connects TRBV7-2 to TRBJ2-7; TRBD1 might be the D (5 bases). V lost 4 bases and J 1 base, leaving 11 bases between the germline ends. The CDR3 extends over 14 amino acids. The germline V gene encodes CDR1 SGHTA and CDR2 FQGNSA. CDR3 protein: CASSSRRGSYEQYF. The CDR3 DNA is TGTGCCAGCAGCTCCCGTAGGGGATCCTACGAGCAGTACTTC.

This chain links TRBV6-6 with TRBJ1-4; TRBD1 matches at 10 bases. J was trimmed by 7 bases and V by 6 bases; bases with no gene match: 8. CDR1 is MNHNY, CDR2 SVGAGI, per germline (reference sequence). The CDR3 totals 15 residues. DNA for the CDR3: TGTGCCAGCAGATCCGGGACAGGGGAAAGTGAAAAACTGTTTTTT. Its translation: CASRSGTGESEKLFF.